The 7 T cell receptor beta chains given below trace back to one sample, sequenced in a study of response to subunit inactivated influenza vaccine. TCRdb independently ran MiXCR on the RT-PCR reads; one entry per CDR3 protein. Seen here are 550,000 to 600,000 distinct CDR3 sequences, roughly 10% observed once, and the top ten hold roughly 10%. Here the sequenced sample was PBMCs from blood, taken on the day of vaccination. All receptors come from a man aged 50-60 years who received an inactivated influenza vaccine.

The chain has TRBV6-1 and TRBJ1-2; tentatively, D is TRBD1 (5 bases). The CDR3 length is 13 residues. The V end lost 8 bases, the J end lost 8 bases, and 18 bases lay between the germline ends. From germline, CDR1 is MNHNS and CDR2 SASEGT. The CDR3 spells CASRGHGVNGYTF. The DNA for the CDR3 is TGTGCCAGCCGCGGACACGGGGTGAACGGCTACACCTTC.

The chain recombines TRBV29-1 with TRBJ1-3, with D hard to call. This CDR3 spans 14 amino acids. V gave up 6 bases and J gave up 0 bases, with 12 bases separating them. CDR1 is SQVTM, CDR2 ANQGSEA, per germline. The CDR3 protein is CSVTNRLSGNTIYF. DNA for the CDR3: TGCAGCGTAACTAACCGGCTCTCTGGAAACACCATATATTTT.

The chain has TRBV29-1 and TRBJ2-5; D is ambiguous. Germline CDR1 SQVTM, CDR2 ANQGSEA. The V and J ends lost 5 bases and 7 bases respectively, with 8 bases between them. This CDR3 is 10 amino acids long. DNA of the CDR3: TGCAGCGTTTCTTCCGGGACCCAGTACTTC. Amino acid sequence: CSVSSGTQYF. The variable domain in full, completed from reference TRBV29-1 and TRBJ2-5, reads SAVISQKPSRDICQRGTSLTIQCQVDSQVTMMFWYRQQPGQSLTLIATANQGSEATYESGFVIDKFPISRPNLTFSTLTVSNMSPEDSSIYLCSVSSGTQYFGPGTRLLVL.

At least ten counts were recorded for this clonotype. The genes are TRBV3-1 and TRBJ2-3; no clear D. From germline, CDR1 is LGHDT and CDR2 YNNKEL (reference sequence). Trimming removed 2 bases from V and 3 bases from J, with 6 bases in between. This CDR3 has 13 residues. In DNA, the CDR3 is TGTGCCAGCAGCCAAATCCTGACAGATACGCAGTATTTT. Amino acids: CASSQILTDTQYF.

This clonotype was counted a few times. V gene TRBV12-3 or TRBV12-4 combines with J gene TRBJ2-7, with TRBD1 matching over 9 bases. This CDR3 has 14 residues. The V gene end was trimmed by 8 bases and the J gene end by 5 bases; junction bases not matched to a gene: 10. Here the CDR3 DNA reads TGTGCCAGCCCCCGAGACAGGGGGAACGACGAGCAGTACTTC. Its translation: CASPRDRGNDEQYF.

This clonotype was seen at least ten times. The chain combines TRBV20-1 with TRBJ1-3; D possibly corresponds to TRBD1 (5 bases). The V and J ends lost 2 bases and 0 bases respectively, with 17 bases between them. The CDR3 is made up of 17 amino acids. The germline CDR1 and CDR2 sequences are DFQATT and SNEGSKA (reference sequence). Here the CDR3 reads CSARTRPGGVSGNTIYF. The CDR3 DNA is TGCAGTGCTAGAACCCGGCCGGGGGGAGTCTCTGGAAACACCATATATTTT.

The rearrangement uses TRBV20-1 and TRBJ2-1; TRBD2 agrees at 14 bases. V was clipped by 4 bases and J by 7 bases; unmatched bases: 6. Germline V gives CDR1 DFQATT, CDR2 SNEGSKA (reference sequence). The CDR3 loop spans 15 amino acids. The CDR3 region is CSATTSGGVRNEQFF. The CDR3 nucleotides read TGCAGTGCTACGACTAGCGGGGGGGTTCGAAATGAGCAGTTCTTC.